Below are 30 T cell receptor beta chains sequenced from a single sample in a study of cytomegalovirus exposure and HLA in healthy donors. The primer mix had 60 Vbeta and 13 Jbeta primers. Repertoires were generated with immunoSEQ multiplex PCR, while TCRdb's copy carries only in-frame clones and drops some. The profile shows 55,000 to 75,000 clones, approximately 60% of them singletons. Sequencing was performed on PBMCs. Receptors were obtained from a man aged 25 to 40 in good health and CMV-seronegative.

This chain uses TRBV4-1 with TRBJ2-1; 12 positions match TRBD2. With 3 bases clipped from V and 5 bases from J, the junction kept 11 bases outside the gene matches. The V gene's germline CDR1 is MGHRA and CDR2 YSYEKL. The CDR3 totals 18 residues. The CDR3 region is CASSHPKASGGANNEQFF. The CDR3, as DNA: TGCGCCAGCAGCCACCCCAAGGCTAGCGGGGGGGCAAACAATGAGCAGTTCTTC.

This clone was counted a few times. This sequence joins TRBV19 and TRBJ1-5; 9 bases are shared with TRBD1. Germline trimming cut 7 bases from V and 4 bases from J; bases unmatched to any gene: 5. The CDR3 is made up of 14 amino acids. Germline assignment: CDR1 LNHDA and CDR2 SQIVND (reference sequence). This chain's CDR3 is CASTPGQGNQPQHF. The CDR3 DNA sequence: TGTGCCAGTACCCCGGGACAGGGAAATCAGCCCCAGCATTTT.

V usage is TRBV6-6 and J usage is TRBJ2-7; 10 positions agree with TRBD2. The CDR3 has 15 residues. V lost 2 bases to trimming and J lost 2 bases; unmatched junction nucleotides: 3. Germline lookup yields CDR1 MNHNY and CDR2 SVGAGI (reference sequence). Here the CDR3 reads CASSYPTSGAYEQYF. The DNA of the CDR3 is TGTGCCAGCAGTTACCCCACTAGCGGGGCCTACGAGCAGTACTTC.

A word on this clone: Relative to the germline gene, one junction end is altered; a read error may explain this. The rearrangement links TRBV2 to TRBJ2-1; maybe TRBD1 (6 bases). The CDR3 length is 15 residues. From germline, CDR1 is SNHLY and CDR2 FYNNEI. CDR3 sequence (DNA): TGTGCCAGCCGTGACAGGCGAGACTCCTACAATGAGCAGTTCTTC. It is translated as CASRDRRDSYNEQFF.

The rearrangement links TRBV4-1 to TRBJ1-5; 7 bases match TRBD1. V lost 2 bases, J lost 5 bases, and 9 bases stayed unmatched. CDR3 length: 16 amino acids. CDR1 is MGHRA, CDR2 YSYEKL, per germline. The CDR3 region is CASSQHSGTDYQPQHF. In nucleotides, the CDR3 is TGCGCCAGCAGCCAACATTCCGGGACAGACTATCAGCCCCAGCATTTT.

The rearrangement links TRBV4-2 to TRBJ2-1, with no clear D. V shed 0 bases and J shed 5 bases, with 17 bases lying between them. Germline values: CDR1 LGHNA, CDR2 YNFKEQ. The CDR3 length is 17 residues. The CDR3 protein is CASSQEEFRSTDNEQFF. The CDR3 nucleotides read TGTGCCAGCAGCCAAGAGGAATTCCGTTCTACAGACAATGAGCAGTTCTTC.

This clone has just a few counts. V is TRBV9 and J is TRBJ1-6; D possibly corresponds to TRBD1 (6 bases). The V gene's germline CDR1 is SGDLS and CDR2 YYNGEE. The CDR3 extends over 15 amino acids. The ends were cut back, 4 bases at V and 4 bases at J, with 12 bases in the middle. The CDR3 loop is CASSTRDTYNSPLHF. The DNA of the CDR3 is TGTGCCAGCAGCACTCGGGACACTTATAATTCACCCCTCCACTTT. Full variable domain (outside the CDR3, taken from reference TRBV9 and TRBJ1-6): DSGVTQTPKHLITATGQRVTLRCSPRSGDLSVYWYQQSLDQGLQFLIQYYNGEERAKGNILERFSAQQFPDLHSELNLSSLELGDSALYFCASSTRDTYNSPLHFGNGTRLTVT.

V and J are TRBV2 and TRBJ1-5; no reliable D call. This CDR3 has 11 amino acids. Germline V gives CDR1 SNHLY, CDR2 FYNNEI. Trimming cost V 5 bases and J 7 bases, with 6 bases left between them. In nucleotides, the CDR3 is TGTGCCAGCAGTCGGGGACAGCCCCAGCATTTT. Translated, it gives CASSRGQPQHF.

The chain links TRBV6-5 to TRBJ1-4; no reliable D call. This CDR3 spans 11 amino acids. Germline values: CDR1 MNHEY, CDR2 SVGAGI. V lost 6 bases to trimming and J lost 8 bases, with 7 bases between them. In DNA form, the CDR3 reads TGTGCCAGCAGGCCAAGCGAAAAACTGTTTTTT. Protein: CASRPSEKLFF.

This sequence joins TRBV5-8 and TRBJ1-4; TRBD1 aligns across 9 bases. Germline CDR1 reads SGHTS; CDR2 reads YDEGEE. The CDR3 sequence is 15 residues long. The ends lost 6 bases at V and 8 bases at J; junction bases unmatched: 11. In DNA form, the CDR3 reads TGTGCCAGCACCTTATGGGGGACAGGGCGGGAAAAACTGTTTTTT. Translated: CASTLWGTGREKLFF.

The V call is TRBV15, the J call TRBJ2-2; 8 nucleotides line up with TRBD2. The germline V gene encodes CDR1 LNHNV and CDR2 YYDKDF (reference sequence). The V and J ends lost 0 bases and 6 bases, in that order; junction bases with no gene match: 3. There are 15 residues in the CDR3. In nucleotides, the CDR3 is TGTGCCACCAGCAGAGAATACGGGGGGGCCGGGGAGCTGTTTTTT. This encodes CATSREYGGAGELFF.

The CDR3 nucleotides read TGTGCCAGCAGTGGAAAGGGACAGGTCTTTAACTATGGCTACACCTTC. It translates to CASSGKGQVFNYGYTF. V usage is TRBV2 and J usage is TRBJ1-2; 8 bases agree with TRBD1. The CDR3 is 16 residues long. Losses at the gene ends were 4 bases for V and 1 base for J; bases not matched to a gene: 8. Germline assignment: CDR1 SNHLY and CDR2 FYNNEI.

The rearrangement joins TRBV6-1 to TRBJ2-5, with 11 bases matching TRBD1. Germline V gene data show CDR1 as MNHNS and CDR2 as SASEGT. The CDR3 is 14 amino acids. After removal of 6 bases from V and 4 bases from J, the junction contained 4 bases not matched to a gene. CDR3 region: CASRTDRGRETQYF. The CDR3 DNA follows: TGTGCCAGCAGGACGGACAGGGGGCGAGAGACCCAGTACTTC.

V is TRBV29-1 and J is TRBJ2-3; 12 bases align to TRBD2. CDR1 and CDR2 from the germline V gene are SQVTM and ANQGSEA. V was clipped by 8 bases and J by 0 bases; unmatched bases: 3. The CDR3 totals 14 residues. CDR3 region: CSSTSGGSTDTQYF. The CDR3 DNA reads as TGCAGCTCCACTAGCGGGGGGAGCACAGATACGCAGTATTTT.

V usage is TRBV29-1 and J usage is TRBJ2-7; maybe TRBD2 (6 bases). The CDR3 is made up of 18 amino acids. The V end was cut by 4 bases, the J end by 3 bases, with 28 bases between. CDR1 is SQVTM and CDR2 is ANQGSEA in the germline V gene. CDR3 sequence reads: CSVVFRSDVTGVFYEQYF. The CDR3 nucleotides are TGCAGCGTTGTGTTCCGATCTGATGTAACGGGGGTTTTCTACGAGCAGTACTTC.

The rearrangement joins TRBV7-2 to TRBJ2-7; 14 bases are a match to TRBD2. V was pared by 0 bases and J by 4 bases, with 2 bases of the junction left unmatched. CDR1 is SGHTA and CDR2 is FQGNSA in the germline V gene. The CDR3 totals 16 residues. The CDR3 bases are TGTGCCAGCAGCTTAGCGGGACTAGCGGGGGTGTACGAGCAGTACTTC. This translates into CASSLAGLAGVYEQYF.

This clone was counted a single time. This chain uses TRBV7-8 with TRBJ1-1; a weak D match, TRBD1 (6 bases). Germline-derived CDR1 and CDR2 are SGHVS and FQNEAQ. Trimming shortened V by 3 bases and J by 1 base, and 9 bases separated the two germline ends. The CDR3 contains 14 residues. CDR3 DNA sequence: TGTGCCAGCAGCTTCGGGACACAGAACACTGAAGCTTTCTTT. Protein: CASSFGTQNTEAFF.

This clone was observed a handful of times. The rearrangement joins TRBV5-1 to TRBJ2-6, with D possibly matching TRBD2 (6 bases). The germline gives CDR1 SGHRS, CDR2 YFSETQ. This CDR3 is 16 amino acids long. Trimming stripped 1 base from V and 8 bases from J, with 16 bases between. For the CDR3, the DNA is TGCGCCAGCAGCTTGACGGCGGGGAGTTCTACCAACGTCCTGACTTTC. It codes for CASSLTAGSSTNVLTF. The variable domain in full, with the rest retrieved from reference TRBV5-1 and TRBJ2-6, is KAGVTQTPRYLIKTRGQQVTLSCSPISGHRSVSWYQQTPGQGLQFLFEYFSETQRNKGNFPGRFSGRQFSNSRSEMNVSTLELGDSALYLCASSLTAGSSTNVLTFGAGSRLTVL.

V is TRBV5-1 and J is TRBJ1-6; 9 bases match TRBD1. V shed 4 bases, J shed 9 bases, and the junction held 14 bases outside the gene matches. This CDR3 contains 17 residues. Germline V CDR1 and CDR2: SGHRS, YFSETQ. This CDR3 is CASSPFTTGGSVSPLHF. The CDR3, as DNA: TGCGCCAGCAGCCCCTTTACAACAGGGGGCTCGGTTTCACCCCTCCACTTT.

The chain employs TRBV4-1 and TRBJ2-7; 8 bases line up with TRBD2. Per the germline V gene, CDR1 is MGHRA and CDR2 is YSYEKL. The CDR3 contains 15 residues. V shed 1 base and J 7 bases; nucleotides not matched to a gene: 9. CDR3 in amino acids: CASSQGERGPGEQYF. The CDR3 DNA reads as TGCGCCAGCAGCCAAGGTGAGCGGGGGCCGGGAGAGCAGTACTTC.

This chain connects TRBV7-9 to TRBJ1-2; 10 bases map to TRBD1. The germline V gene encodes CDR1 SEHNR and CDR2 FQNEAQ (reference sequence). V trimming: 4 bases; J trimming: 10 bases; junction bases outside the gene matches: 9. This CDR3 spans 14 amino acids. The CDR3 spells CASSSTGGQGVYTF. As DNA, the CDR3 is TGTGCCAGCAGCTCGACAGGGGGCCAGGGTGTCTACACCTTC.

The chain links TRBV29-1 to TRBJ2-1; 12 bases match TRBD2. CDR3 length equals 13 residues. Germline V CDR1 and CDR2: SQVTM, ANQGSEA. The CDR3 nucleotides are TGCAGAGGGTCGGCTAGCGGGGGGGATGAGCAGTTCTTC. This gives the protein CRGSASGGDEQFF.

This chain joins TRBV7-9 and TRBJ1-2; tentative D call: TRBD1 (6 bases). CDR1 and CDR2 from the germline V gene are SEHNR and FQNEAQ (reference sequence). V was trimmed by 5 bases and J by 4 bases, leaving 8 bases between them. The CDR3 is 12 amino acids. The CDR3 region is CASSLTGYGYTF. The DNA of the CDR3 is TGTGCCAGCAGCCTGACAGGCTATGGCTACACCTTC.

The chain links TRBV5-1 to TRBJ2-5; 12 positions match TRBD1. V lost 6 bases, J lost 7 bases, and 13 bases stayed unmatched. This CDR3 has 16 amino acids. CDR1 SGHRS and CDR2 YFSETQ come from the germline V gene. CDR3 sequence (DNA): TGCGCCAGCACCCGGGACAGGGGGCCTGGTTGGGGGACCCAGTACTTC. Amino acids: CASTRDRGPGWGTQYF.

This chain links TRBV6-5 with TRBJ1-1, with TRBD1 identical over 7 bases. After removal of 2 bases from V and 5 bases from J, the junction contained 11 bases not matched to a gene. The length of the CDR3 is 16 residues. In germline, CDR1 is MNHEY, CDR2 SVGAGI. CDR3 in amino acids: CASSYRGRVVRTEAFF. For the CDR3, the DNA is TGTGCCAGCAGTTACAGGGGGCGGGTGGTGAGGACTGAAGCTTTCTTT.

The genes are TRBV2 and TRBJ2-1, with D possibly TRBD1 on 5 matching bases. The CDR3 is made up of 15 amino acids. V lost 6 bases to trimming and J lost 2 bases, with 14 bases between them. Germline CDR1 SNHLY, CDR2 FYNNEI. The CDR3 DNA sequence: TGTGCCAGCAGGGTAGATAGGGGTGCCTACAATGAGCAGTTCTTC. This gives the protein CASRVDRGAYNEQFF.

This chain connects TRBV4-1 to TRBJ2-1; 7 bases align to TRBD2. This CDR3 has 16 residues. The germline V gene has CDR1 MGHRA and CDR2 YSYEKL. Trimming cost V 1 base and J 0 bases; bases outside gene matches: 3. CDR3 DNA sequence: TGCGCCAGCAGCCAAGTCGGGGGGAGCTCCTACAATGAGCAGTTCTTC. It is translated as CASSQVGGSSYNEQFF.

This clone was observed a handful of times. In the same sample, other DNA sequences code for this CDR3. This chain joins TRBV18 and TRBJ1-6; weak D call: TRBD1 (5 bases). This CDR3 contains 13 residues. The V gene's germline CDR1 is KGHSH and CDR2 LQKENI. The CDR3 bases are TGTGGTACGCAGGACAACTATAATTCACCCCTCCACTTT. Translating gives CGTQDNYNSPLHF. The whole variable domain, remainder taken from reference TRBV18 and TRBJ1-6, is NAGVMQNPRHLVRRRGQEARLRCSPMKGHSHVYWYRQLPEEGLKFMVYLQKENIIDESGMPKERFSAEFPKEGPSILRIQQVVRGDSAAYFCGTQDNYNSPLHFGNGTRLTVT.

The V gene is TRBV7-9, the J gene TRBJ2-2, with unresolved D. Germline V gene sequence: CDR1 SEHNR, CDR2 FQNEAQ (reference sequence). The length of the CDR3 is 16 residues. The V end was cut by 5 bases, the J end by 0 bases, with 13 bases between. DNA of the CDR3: TGTGCCAGCAGCCCCACTTTTTCGTCGAACACCGGGGAGCTGTTTTTT. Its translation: CASSPTFSSNTGELFF.

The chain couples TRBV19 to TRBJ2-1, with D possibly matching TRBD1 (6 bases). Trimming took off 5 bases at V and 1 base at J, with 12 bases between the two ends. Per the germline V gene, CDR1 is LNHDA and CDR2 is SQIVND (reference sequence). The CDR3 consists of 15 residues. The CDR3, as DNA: TGTGCCAGTAGTTCCTACAGGGATTCCTACAATGAGCAGTTCTTC. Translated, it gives CASSSYRDSYNEQFF.